These 6 T cell receptor beta chains came from one sample sequenced in a study of shared clonotypes between healthy human individuals. CD45RO-negative, CCR7-selected cells formed the naive CD8 fraction, which excluded terminally differentiated effector memory CD45RA+ cells. Here immunoSEQ multiplex PCR was the method, and the copy in TCRdb shows in-frame clones only, minus some. The data contain about 2 million clones, about 95% of them singletons. Source material: naive CD8+ T cells sorted from blood. The origin of the receptors is a man aged 18 to 30 in good health.

This chain links TRBV4-1 with TRBJ2-7, with D possibly being TRBD1 (6 bases). Trimming cost V 0 bases and J 3 bases, with 15 bases left between them. The CDR3 spans 16 residues. The germline V gene has CDR1 MGHRA and CDR2 YSYEKL. The CDR3 DNA reads TGCGCCAGCAGCCAAGATAGGCGGACAGACCTCTACGAGCAGTACTTC. Protein product: CASSQDRRTDLYEQYF.

This clone was recorded only once. The sample contains more than one DNA sequence encoding this CDR3. The chain uses TRBV7-2 and TRBJ2-7; possible D gene TRBD2, 6 bases. Trimming pared 4 bases from V and 2 bases from J, leaving 9 bases between. Per germline, CDR1 SGHTA and CDR2 FQGNSA. CDR3 length equals 13 residues. CDR3: CASSSGVAYEQYF. The CDR3 DNA follows: TGTGCCAGCAGCTCGGGGGTGGCCTACGAGCAGTACTTC.

The chain employs TRBV13 and TRBJ1-2; a weak D match, TRBD1 (5 bases). V lost 10 bases to trimming and J lost 0 bases, with 12 bases between them. This CDR3 contains 13 residues. Germline CDR1 is PRHDT and CDR2 is FYEKMQ (reference sequence). In DNA, the CDR3 is TGTGCCATCAAGGACAAAGCTAACTATGGCTACACCTTC. Translated, it gives CAIKDKANYGYTF.

This sequence joins TRBV21-1 and TRBJ2-2. TRBV21-1 is shown as a pseudogene. The CDR3 contains 15 residues. DNA of the CDR3: TGTGCCAGCAGCAAAGGGAACGGTTACACCGGGGAGCTGTTTTTT. Translating it yields CASSKGNGYTGELFF.

The chain carries TRBV9 and TRBJ1-2; 7 bases are shared with TRBD1. V lost 6 bases, J lost 0 bases, and 5 bases stayed unmatched. The CDR3 length is 14 residues. Germline values: CDR1 SGDLS, CDR2 YYNGEE. The CDR3 region is CASTETGTNYGYTF. DNA for the CDR3: TGTGCCAGCACCGAGACAGGGACTAACTATGGCTACACCTTC.

The chain employs TRBV2 and TRBJ1-2; D not resolved. V was cut by 2 bases and J by 5 bases, with 0 bases left in between. Germline V gene sequence: CDR1 SNHLY, CDR2 FYNNEI. This CDR3 is 10 amino acids long. The CDR3 DNA is TGTGCCAGCAGTGAATATGGCTACACCTTC. Its translation is CASSEYGYTF.